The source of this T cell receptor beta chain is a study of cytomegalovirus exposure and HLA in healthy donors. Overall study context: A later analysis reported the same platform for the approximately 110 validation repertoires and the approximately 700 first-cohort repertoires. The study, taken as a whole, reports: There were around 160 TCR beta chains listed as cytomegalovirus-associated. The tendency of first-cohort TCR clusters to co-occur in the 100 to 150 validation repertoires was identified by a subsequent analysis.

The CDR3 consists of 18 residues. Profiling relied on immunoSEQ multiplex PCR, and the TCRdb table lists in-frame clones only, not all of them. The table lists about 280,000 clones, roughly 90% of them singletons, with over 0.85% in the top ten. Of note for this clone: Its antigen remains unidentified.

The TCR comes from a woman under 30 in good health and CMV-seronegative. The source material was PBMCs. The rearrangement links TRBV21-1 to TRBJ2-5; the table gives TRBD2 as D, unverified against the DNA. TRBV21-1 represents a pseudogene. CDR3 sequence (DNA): TGTGCCAGCCCCTGCCCGGGACTAGCGGTAACGTACCAAGAGACCCAGTACTTC. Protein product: CASPCPGLAVTYQETQYF.